Listed below are T cell receptor beta chains from one sample, sequenced in a study of CD8+ T cells in alopecia areata. The table came from immunoSEQ multiplex PCR; TCRdb's copy has only in-frame clones and leaves some out. The sample has about 110,000 clones; 59% are singletons. The material sequenced was CD8+ T cells sorted from blood. These receptors originate from a human donor in good health. CDR3s include the opening cysteine and the closing phenylalanine or tryptophan. The D gene is left open where the match is weak. The size field is filled for only some rows; it gives once, few, many or a size class.

CDR3 length: 14
D gene: TRBD1
J gene: TRBJ1-1
clone size: .
V gene: TRBV30
CDR3 protein: CAWIDQINRGEAFF
CDR3 DNA: TGTGCCTGGATTGACCAGATAAACAGGGGCGAAGCTTTCTTT

CDR3 length: 15
D gene: .
J gene: TRBJ2-2
clone size: few
V gene: TRBV9
CDR3 protein: CASSPTIFYTGELFF
CDR3 DNA: TGTGCCAGCAGCCCGACCATCTTTTACACCGGGGAGCTGTTTTTT

CDR3 length: 15
D gene: TRBD1
J gene: TRBJ1-1
clone size: once
V gene: TRBV5-1
CDR3 protein: CASSLRTGGGTEAFF
CDR3 DNA: TGCGCCAGCAGCTTGAGGACAGGGGGAGGGACTGAAGCTTTCTTT

CDR3 length: 11
D gene: .
J gene: TRBJ2-1
clone size: .
V gene: TRBV20-1
CDR3 protein: CSAGRRGEQFF
CDR3 DNA: TGCAGTGCAGGCCGTAGGGGTGAGCAGTTCTTC

CDR3 length: 14
D gene: TRBD1
J gene: TRBJ1-5
clone size: .
V gene: TRBV28
CDR3 protein: CASKGQGANQPQHF
CDR3 DNA: TGTGCCAGCAAGGGACAGGGGGCAAATCAGCCCCAGCATTTT

CDR3 length: 16
D gene: TRBD1
J gene: TRBJ2-7
clone size: .
V gene: TRBV5-6
CDR3 protein: CASSQPGTGKIYEQYF
CDR3 DNA: TGTGCCAGCAGCCAACCCGGGACAGGGAAAATCTACGAGCAGTACTTC

CDR3 length: 14
D gene: .
J gene: TRBJ2-2
clone size: many
V gene: TRBV4-1
CDR3 protein: CASSQGPGPGELFF
CDR3 DNA: TGCGCCAGCAGCCAAGGCCCGGGCCCCGGGGAGCTGTTTTTT

CDR3 length: 13
D gene: .
J gene: TRBJ1-1
clone size: .
V gene: TRBV14
CDR3 protein: CASSQGVGTEAFF
CDR3 DNA: TGTGCCAGCAGCCAAGGTGTGGGTACTGAAGCTTTCTTT

CDR3 length: 15
D gene: .
J gene: TRBJ2-5
clone size: few
V gene: TRBV2
CDR3 protein: CASCVKGVRSETQYF
CDR3 DNA: TGTGCCAGCTGCGTCAAGGGGGTCCGCTCAGAGACCCAGTACTTC

CDR3 length: 15
D gene: .
J gene: TRBJ2-7
clone size: .
V gene: TRBV4-2
CDR3 protein: CASSQDMGSSYEQYF
CDR3 DNA: TGTGCCAGCAGCCAAGATATGGGCAGTTCCTACGAGCAGTACTTC

CDR3 length: 13
D gene: .
J gene: TRBJ2-5
clone size: .
V gene: TRBV30
CDR3 protein: CAWSVGFSETQYF
CDR3 DNA: TGTGCCTGGAGTGTTGGTTTTTCAGAGACCCAGTACTTC

CDR3 length: 14
D gene: .
J gene: TRBJ1-1
clone size: .
V gene: TRBV5-1
CDR3 protein: CASSLAAGPTEAFF
CDR3 DNA: TGCGCCAGCAGCTTGGCTGCAGGGCCCACTGAAGCTTTCTTT

CDR3 length: 16
D gene: TRBD1
J gene: TRBJ2-5
clone size: .
V gene: TRBV7-9
CDR3 protein: CASSLDLDRIGETQYF
CDR3 DNA: TGTGCCAGCAGCTTAGACTTGGACAGGATTGGAGAGACCCAGTACTTC

CDR3 length: 15
D gene: TRBD1
J gene: TRBJ2-7
clone size: .
V gene: TRBV6-1
CDR3 protein: CASSVGTGDSYEQYF
CDR3 DNA: TGTGCCAGCAGTGTAGGGACAGGGGACTCCTACGAGCAGTACTTC

CDR3 length: 14
D gene: .
J gene: TRBJ2-7
clone size: few
V gene: TRBV9
CDR3 protein: CASRALGATYEQYF
CDR3 DNA: TGTGCCAGCAGGGCGCTTGGGGCCACCTACGAGCAGTACTTC

CDR3 length: 14
D gene: .
J gene: TRBJ2-1
clone size: .
V gene: TRBV30
CDR3 protein: CAWSGGMGYNEQFF
CDR3 DNA: TGTGCCTGGAGTGGGGGTATGGGCTACAATGAGCAGTTCTTC

CDR3 length: 15
D gene: .
J gene: TRBJ1-1
clone size: .
V gene: TRBV4-1
CDR3 protein: CASSNNQGMNTEAFF
CDR3 DNA: TGCGCCAGCAGTAACAATCAGGGCATGAACACTGAAGCTTTCTTT

CDR3 length: 15
D gene: .
J gene: TRBJ1-1
clone size: .
V gene: TRBV29-1
CDR3 protein: CSVEDPQGWYTEAFF
CDR3 DNA: TGCAGCGTTGAAGATCCCCAGGGGTGGTACACTGAAGCTTTCTTT

CDR3 length: 14
D gene: TRBD1
J gene: TRBJ2-7
clone size: .
V gene: TRBV28
CDR3 protein: CASSGTGLPYEQYF
CDR3 DNA: TGTGCCAGCAGTGGGACAGGTCTACCTTACGAGCAGTACTTC

CDR3 length: 14
D gene: TRBD2
J gene: TRBJ2-7
clone size: .
V gene: TRBV13
CDR3 protein: CASSLAGESYEQYF
CDR3 DNA: TGTGCCAGCAGCCTAGCGGGGGAATCCTACGAGCAGTACTTC

CDR3 length: 15
D gene: TRBD2
J gene: TRBJ2-2
clone size: .
V gene: TRBV29-1
CDR3 protein: CSVEVAGVNTGELFF
CDR3 DNA: TGCAGCGTTGAAGTGGCGGGGGTCAACACCGGGGAGCTGTTTTTT

CDR3 length: 16
D gene: TRBD2
J gene: TRBJ2-1
clone size: .
V gene: TRBV29-1
CDR3 protein: CSVPLHSGVSYNEQFF
CDR3 DNA: TGCAGCGTTCCCCTCCATAGCGGGGTTTCCTACAATGAGCAGTTCTTC

CDR3 length: 14
D gene: .
J gene: TRBJ2-2
clone size: .
V gene: TRBV19
CDR3 protein: CASSPTANTGELFF
CDR3 DNA: TGTGCCAGTAGCCCGACAGCTAACACCGGGGAGCTGTTTTTT

CDR3 length: 13
D gene: .
J gene: TRBJ1-2
clone size: .
V gene: TRBV29-1
CDR3 protein: CSVEDTPEYGYTF
CDR3 DNA: TGCAGCGTTGAAGATACACCCGAATATGGCTACACCTTC

CDR3 length: 13
D gene: .
J gene: TRBJ1-1
clone size: .
V gene: TRBV28
CDR3 protein: CASSPVGNTEAFF
CDR3 DNA: TGTGCCAGCAGCCCGGTTGGGAACACTGAAGCTTTCTTT

CDR3 length: 13
D gene: TRBD1
J gene: TRBJ2-7
clone size: once
V gene: TRBV5-6
CDR3 protein: CASSFGTGDEQYF
CDR3 DNA: TGTGCCAGCAGTTTTGGGACAGGGGACGAGCAGTACTTC

CDR3 length: 17
D gene: .
J gene: TRBJ2-1
clone size: few
V gene: TRBV25-1
CDR3 protein: CASSESGHLGAYNEQFF
CDR3 DNA: TGTGCCAGCAGTGAATCTGGACATCTTGGGGCTTACAATGAGCAGTTCTTC

CDR3 length: 15
D gene: .
J gene: TRBJ2-1
clone size: .
V gene: TRBV19
CDR3 protein: CASSLLSGLHNEQFF
CDR3 DNA: TGTGCCAGTAGTCTATTGTCCGGACTACACAATGAGCAGTTCTTC

CDR3 length: 15
D gene: .
J gene: TRBJ2-5
clone size: .
V gene: TRBV6-6
CDR3 protein: CASSSHQYEKETQYF
CDR3 DNA: TGTGCCAGCAGTTCCCACCAGTACGAGAAAGAGACCCAGTACTTC

CDR3 length: 13
D gene: .
J gene: TRBJ2-7
clone size: once
V gene: TRBV2
CDR3 protein: CASSEFNPYEQYF
CDR3 DNA: TGTGCCAGCAGTGAGTTTAACCCCTACGAGCAGTACTTC

CDR3 length: 14
D gene: .
J gene: TRBJ1-6
clone size: .
V gene: TRBV2
CDR3 protein: CATSGLSYNSPLHF
CDR3 DNA: TGTGCCACGTCCGGGCTTTCCTATAATTCACCCCTCCACTTT

CDR3 length: 12
D gene: .
J gene: TRBJ2-1
clone size: .
V gene: TRBV28
CDR3 protein: CASTRGLNEQFF
CDR3 DNA: TGTGCCAGCACGAGGGGCCTAAATGAGCAGTTCTTC

CDR3 length: 16
D gene: TRBD2
J gene: TRBJ2-3
clone size: .
V gene: TRBV4-2
CDR3 protein: CASSQDNQAGGRTQYF
CDR3 DNA: TGTGCCAGCAGCCAAGATAATCAAGCGGGGGGGCGTACGCAGTATTTT

CDR3 length: 14
D gene: .
J gene: TRBJ1-2
clone size: few
V gene: TRBV6-4
CDR3 protein: CASSPSETGGGYTF
CDR3 DNA: TGTGCCAGCAGTCCCTCTGAGACAGGAGGAGGCTACACCTTC

CDR3 length: 16
D gene: .
J gene: TRBJ1-6
clone size: .
V gene: TRBV4-2
CDR3 protein: CASSPVVSALASPLHF
CDR3 DNA: TGTGCCAGCAGCCCGGTCGTGTCGGCGCTCGCTTCACCCCTCCACTTT

CDR3 length: 12
D gene: .
J gene: TRBJ2-1
clone size: .
V gene: TRBV15
CDR3 protein: CATSRDRPEQFF
CDR3 DNA: TGTGCCACCAGCAGAGACAGACCTGAGCAGTTCTTC

CDR3 length: 15
D gene: .
J gene: TRBJ1-2
clone size: many
V gene: TRBV7-9
CDR3 protein: CASSLVSGIRGGYTF
CDR3 DNA: TGTGCCAGCAGCTTAGTTTCCGGCATCAGGGGTGGCTACACCTTC

CDR3 length: 11
D gene: .
J gene: TRBJ1-1
clone size: .
V gene: TRBV20-1
CDR3 protein: CSAPDVPEAFF
CDR3 DNA: TGCAGTGCTCCGGACGTCCCTGAAGCTTTCTTT

CDR3 length: 14
D gene: .
J gene: TRBJ2-5
clone size: few
V gene: TRBV7-9
CDR3 protein: CASSSSLGFETQYF
CDR3 DNA: TGTGCCAGCAGCTCTAGTTTGGGGTTCGAGACCCAGTACTTC

CDR3 length: 14
D gene: .
J gene: TRBJ2-2
clone size: .
V gene: TRBV28
CDR3 protein: CASSSDSYTGELFF
CDR3 DNA: TGTGCCAGCAGCTCGGACAGCTACACCGGGGAGCTGTTTTTT

CDR3 length: 14
D gene: .
J gene: TRBJ2-5
clone size: .
V gene: TRBV15
CDR3 protein: CATSRVDDKETQYF
CDR3 DNA: TGTGCCACCAGCAGAGTTGATGACAAGGAGACCCAGTACTTC

CDR3 length: 16
D gene: .
J gene: TRBJ2-1
clone size: .
V gene: TRBV27
CDR3 protein: CASSLDWGRSYNEQFF
CDR3 DNA: TGTGCCAGCAGTTTGGATTGGGGGAGGTCCTACAATGAGCAGTTCTTC

CDR3 length: 17
D gene: .
J gene: TRBJ2-1
clone size: .
V gene: TRBV5-1
CDR3 protein: CASSLGLGAQEGNEQFF
CDR3 DNA: TGCGCCAGCAGCTTGGGTCTGGGGGCGCAGGAAGGCAATGAGCAGTTCTTC

CDR3 length: 18
D gene: TRBD2
J gene: TRBJ2-7
clone size: .
V gene: TRBV13
CDR3 protein: CASSLGVLAGGSRYEQYF
CDR3 DNA: TGTGCCAGCAGCTTAGGAGTGTTAGCGGGGGGCTCGAGGTACGAGCAGTACTTC

CDR3 length: 14
D gene: TRBD1
J gene: TRBJ2-7
clone size: .
V gene: TRBV11-2
CDR3 protein: CASSWGQGGYEQYF
CDR3 DNA: TGTGCCAGCAGCTGGGGACAGGGGGGCTACGAGCAGTACTTC

CDR3 length: 13
D gene: .
J gene: TRBJ2-4
clone size: .
V gene: TRBV2
CDR3 protein: CASSAGTRERGYF
CDR3 DNA: TGTGCCAGCTCTGCCGGGACGCGTGAAAGGGGGTACTTC

CDR3 length: 15
D gene: .
J gene: TRBJ1-1
clone size: .
V gene: TRBV21-1
CDR3 protein: CASSKSGGGRTEAFF
CDR3 DNA: TGTGCCAGCAGCAAAAGTGGCGGGGGCAGGACTGAAGCTTTCTTT

CDR3 length: 15
D gene: TRBD2
J gene: TRBJ2-1
clone size: .
V gene: TRBV5-1
CDR3 protein: CASSPTPRGGNEQFF
CDR3 DNA: TGCGCCAGCAGCCCGACCCCTCGGGGGGGCAATGAGCAGTTCTTC

CDR3 length: 14
D gene: .
J gene: TRBJ1-1
clone size: .
V gene: TRBV29-1
CDR3 protein: CSGIPLRTATWAFF
CDR3 DNA: TGCAGCGGCATACCCTTACGGACAGCTACCTGGGCTTTCTTT

CDR3 length: 13
D gene: .
J gene: TRBJ2-1
clone size: .
V gene: TRBV6-1
CDR3 protein: CASSGWQGSEQFF
CDR3 DNA: TGTGCCAGCAGTGGTTGGCAGGGAAGTGAGCAGTTCTTC